These 27 T cell receptor beta chains were sequenced from one sample in a study of shared clonotypes between healthy human individuals. Assay used: immunoSEQ multiplex PCR; TCRdb lists only in-frame clones, some missing. The sample lists about 2.4 million clones; approximately 94% were seen once. The sequenced sample consisted of naive CD4+ T cells from PBMCs. As to subset: CD45RA+ positively selected. The source of these receptors is a young man in good health. Some clones in this sample may be carry-over from other donors' samples.

The chain is built from TRBV27 and TRBJ2-1; possible D gene TRBD1, 8 bases. V lost 2 bases and J lost 9, with 20 bases in between. Germline CDR1 reads MNHEY; CDR2 reads SMNVEV (reference sequence). The CDR3 contains 16 residues. CDR3 nucleotides: TGTGCCAGCAGTTTACGAGACAGGGGAGGGGTAGTTGAGCAGTTCTTC. Its protein is CASSLRDRGGVVEQFF.

The chain employs TRBV28 and TRBJ1-2, with 10 bases matching TRBD1. Germline V gives CDR1 MDHEN, CDR2 SYDVKM. This CDR3 has 15 amino acids. J was trimmed by 3 bases and V by 5 bases; bases with no gene match: 6. The CDR3 nucleotides read TGTGCCAGCAGTGTGCTCGGGACAGGGGACTATGGCTACACCTTC. It yields the protein CASSVLGTGDYGYTF.

This chain connects TRBV5-1 to TRBJ1-2; the D gene is possibly TRBD1 (5 bases). The CDR3 runs 14 residues. V dropped 4 bases and J dropped 8 bases, with 18 bases sitting between them. Germline lookup yields CDR1 SGHRS and CDR2 YFSETQ. This CDR3 reads CASSPDRGYGGYTF. In nucleotides, the CDR3 is TGCGCCAGCAGCCCCGACCGGGGGTATGGGGGCTACACCTTC.

V usage is TRBV6-5 and J usage is TRBJ2-7, with TRBD1 as a possible D gene (5 bases). The CDR3 spans 14 residues. CDR1 is MNHEY, CDR2 SVGAGI, per germline. Trimming left V 2 bases short and J 4 bases short, with 12 bases between. The CDR3 bases are TGTGCCAGCAGTTACCAGGGTTCGAGGTACGAGCAGTACTTC. This gives the protein CASSYQGSRYEQYF.

This clone came up a few times. The V gene is TRBV6-1, the J gene TRBJ2-2; 9 nucleotides line up with TRBD2. CDR3 length: 15 amino acids. The J segment lost 1 base and the V segment lost 8 bases, leaving 5 bases of the junction unmatched. Per germline, CDR1 MNHNS and CDR2 SASEGT. The CDR3 spells CASRPAGGNTGELFF. The CDR3 region has the DNA TGTGCCAGCCGACCAGCGGGAGGGAACACCGGGGAGCTGTTTTTT.

This clone was seen more than once but under ten times. The J gene is TRBJ1-1, the V gene TRBV2, with a tentative D call TRBD1 (6 bases). Trimming removed 8 bases from V and 0 bases from J, with 16 bases in between. The CDR3 has 15 residues. Germline assignment: CDR1 SNHLY and CDR2 FYNNEI. The CDR3: CASCRGSNVNTEAFF. The CDR3 DNA reads as TGTGCCAGCTGTAGGGGGAGTAACGTGAACACTGAAGCTTTCTTT. The full variable domain, with the rest looked up from reference TRBV2 and TRBJ1-1, is EPEVTQTPSHQVTQMGQEVILRCVPISNHLYFYWYRQILGQKVEFLVSFYNNEISEKSEIFDDQFSVERPDGSNFTLKIRSTKLEDSAMYFCASCRGSNVNTEAFFGQGTRLTVV.

This chain's CDR3 is CASSAGQFSGYTF. The CDR3 nucleotides are TGTGCCAGCAGTGCGGGACAGTTCTCTGGCTACACCTTC. This chain connects TRBV6-1 to TRBJ1-2, with 7 bases matching TRBD1. This CDR3 contains 13 residues. V lost 4 bases to trimming and J lost 7 bases; unmatched junction nucleotides: 6. Germline V gene sequence: CDR1 MNHNS, CDR2 SASEGT.

The rearrangement links TRBV6-5 to TRBJ2-1, with 10 bases fitting TRBD2. With V trimmed by 4 bases and J by 7 bases, 7 bases remained unmatched. This CDR3 comprises 15 residues. CDR1 MNHEY and CDR2 SVGAGI come from the germline V gene. The CDR3 loop reads CASSSVSGRSNEQFF. CDR3 nucleotides: TGTGCCAGCAGTTCGGTTAGCGGGAGGTCGAATGAGCAGTTCTTC.

The chain combines TRBV6-5 with TRBJ1-4; TRBD1 matches 8 bases. CDR1 is MNHEY, CDR2 SVGAGI, per germline. The CDR3 consists of 16 residues. V gave up 6 bases and J gave up 4 bases; unmatched junction bases: 10. This chain's CDR3 is CASSYGWGQVNEKLFF. The CDR3 DNA sequence: TGTGCCAGCAGCTACGGGTGGGGACAGGTTAATGAAAAACTGTTTTTT.

This CDR3 reads CASSLWTSGAETQYF. The CDR3 nucleotides read TGTGCCAGCAGCCTCTGGACTAGCGGGGCGGAGACCCAGTACTTC. V usage is TRBV5-4 and J usage is TRBJ2-5; 12 bases are a match to TRBD2. CDR1 and CDR2 from the germline V gene are SGHNT and YYREEE (reference sequence). With 4 bases clipped from V and 5 bases from J, the junction kept 6 bases outside the gene matches. This CDR3 region has 15 residues.

The rearrangement joins TRBV5-6 to TRBJ1-4; 8 bases align to TRBD1. The CDR3 extends over 14 amino acids. Germline CDR1 SGHDT, CDR2 YYEEEE. Trimming took 5 bases from V and 4 from J; bases not matched to a gene: 4. CDR3 region: CASRLQGGNEKLFF. DNA of the CDR3: TGTGCCAGCAGGCTACAGGGGGGTAATGAAAAACTGTTTTTT. Drawing the rest from reference TRBV5-6 and TRBJ1-4, the complete variable domain is DAGVTQSPTHLIKTRGQQVTLRCSPKSGHDTVSWYQQALGQGPQFIFQYYEEEERQRGNFPDRFSGHQFPNYSSELNVNALLLGDSALYLCASRLQGGNEKLFFGSGTQLSVL.

The chain recombines TRBV14 with TRBJ1-2; D is possibly TRBD1 (5 bases). Trimming stripped 1 base from V and 8 bases from J, with 8 bases between. The CDR3 is 12 residues long. Per the germline V gene, CDR1 is SGHDN and CDR2 is FVKESK. CDR3 protein: CASSQGWDGYTF. The DNA for the CDR3 is TGTGCCAGCAGCCAAGGATGGGACGGCTACACCTTC.

The chain couples TRBV5-1 to TRBJ1-1, with TRBD1 matching 7 bases. Germline V lookup: CDR1 SGHRS, CDR2 YFSETQ. Trimming cost V 3 bases and J 1 base; bases outside gene matches: 9. The CDR3 has 16 amino acids. The CDR3, as DNA: TGCGCCAGCAGCTCCCTTACAACAGGGGCGAACACTGAAGCTTTCTTT. The encoded protein is CASSSLTTGANTEAFF.

V is TRBV21-1 and J is TRBJ2-7; the D segment call TRBD2 is taken from the table without a DNA check. TRBV21-1 is labeled a pseudogene. The CDR3 has 17 amino acids. For the CDR3, the DNA is TGTGCCAGCAGCAAAAGGGGACTAGCGCAAAGCTCCTACGAGCAGTACTTC. As protein: CASSKRGLAQSSYEQYF.

A note on this clone: Other nucleotide sequences in the sample specify the same CDR3. V and J are TRBV7-2 and TRBJ2-1; 8 bases fit TRBD2. Germline CDR1 is SGHTA and CDR2 is FQGNSA. The V segment lost 1 base and the J segment 3 bases; nucleotides outside the gene matches: 5. The CDR3 is made up of 16 amino acids. This CDR3 reads CASSLVAGGIYNEQFF. In DNA form, the CDR3 reads TGTGCCAGCAGCTTAGTGGCGGGAGGTATCTACAATGAGCAGTTCTTC.

V usage is TRBV4-3 and J usage is TRBJ2-1; no reliable D call. Deletions cut 0 bases from V and 15 bases from J, with 12 bases between. The CDR3 extends over 12 amino acids. The germline V gene has CDR1 LGHNA and CDR2 YSLEER. The CDR3, as DNA: TGCGCCAGCAGCCAAGATTTCGGACCCCCGTTCTTC. Residues: CASSQDFGPPFF.

The V call is TRBV19, the J call TRBJ2-7, with 9 nucleotides matching TRBD1. The CDR3 spans 16 residues. V gave up 3 bases and J gave up 0 bases; unmatched junction bases: 6. Looked up from germline, CDR1 is LNHDA and CDR2 is SQIVND (reference sequence). The CDR3 nucleotides read TGTGCCAGTAGTATTGGGACAGGGAGGAGCTCCTACGAGCAGTACTTC. Translating it yields CASSIGTGRSSYEQYF.

About this clone: The same CDR3 also results from other DNA sequences found in this sample. The V and J genes are TRBV5-4 and TRBJ2-3; a weak D match, TRBD2 (6 bases). This CDR3 has 14 residues. Per germline, CDR1 SGHNT and CDR2 YYREEE (reference sequence). The V end was cut by 4 bases, the J end by 3 bases, with 12 bases between. CDR3 sequence (DNA): TGTGCCAGCAGCCCCTCGGGAGTAACAGATACGCAGTATTTT. Translated, it gives CASSPSGVTDTQYF.

The gene calls are TRBV11-3 and TRBJ2-3; D gene uncertain. Trimming removed 1 base from V and 6 bases from J, with 8 bases in between. There are 13 residues in the CDR3. Looked up from germline, CDR1 is SGHNT and CDR2 is YENEEA. The CDR3 loop is CASSLVEADTQYF. The CDR3, as DNA: TGTGCCAGCAGCTTAGTGGAAGCTGATACGCAGTATTTT.

This chain links TRBV5-4 with TRBJ1-5; 7 positions agree with TRBD1. In germline, CDR1 is SGHNT, CDR2 YYREEE (reference sequence). Unmatched junction bases numbered 9, after V lost 0 bases and J lost 6 bases. The length of the CDR3 is 16 residues. CDR3 protein: CASSLDGQAGGQPQHF. CDR3 sequence (DNA): TGTGCCAGCAGCTTGGATGGACAGGCTGGCGGTCAGCCCCAGCATTTT.

The chain is built from TRBV6-5 and TRBJ1-1; D call uncertain. The germline V gene encodes CDR1 MNHEY and CDR2 SVGAGI. Trimming took 8 bases from V and 6 from J, leaving 19 bases between them. The CDR3 contains 14 residues. The CDR3 spells CASGPTNRLAEAFF. CDR3 nucleotide sequence: TGTGCCAGCGGCCCAACGAACAGACTAGCTGAAGCTTTCTTT.

The chain has TRBV6-5 and TRBJ1-2; D is possibly TRBD1 (5 bases). This CDR3 is built from 11 residues. CDR1 and CDR2 from the germline V gene are MNHEY and SVGAGI. Trimming pared 10 bases from V and 3 bases from J, leaving 9 bases between. DNA of the CDR3: TGTGCCACCGGACAAGACTATGGCTACACCTTC. This translates into CATGQDYGYTF.

Regarding this clone: Distinct nucleotide sequences in the sample also encode this CDR3. The rearrangement links TRBV19 to TRBJ1-4; D remains unclear. V was shortened by 3 bases and J by 2 bases, with 7 bases between the two germline ends. CDR3 length equals 14 residues. The germline CDR1 and CDR2 sequences are LNHDA and SQIVND (reference sequence). Here the CDR3 DNA reads TGTGCCAGTAGTATTACGGGTACTAATGAAAAACTGTTTTTT. This translates into CASSITGTNEKLFF.

The V gene is TRBV5-1, the J gene TRBJ2-4, with a weak D call TRBD2 (6 bases). Between the trimmed V and J ends, which lost 4 bases and 8 bases, there was a span of 16 bases. CDR1 SGHRS and CDR2 YFSETQ come from the germline V gene. CDR3 length: 14 residues. CDR3 loop: CASSKEGGRDIQYF. The CDR3 nucleotides read TGCGCCAGCAGCAAAGAGGGAGGTAGAGACATTCAGTACTTC.

CDR3 bases: TGTGCCAGCAGTCCACATCAGCAGCCCCAGCATTTT. This encodes CASSPHQQPQHF. V is TRBV7-8 and J is TRBJ1-5; D is undetermined. V was cut by 6 bases and J by 7 bases, with 10 bases left in between. Germline V lookup: CDR1 SGHVS, CDR2 FQNEAQ. This CDR3 has 12 residues.

The chain recombines TRBV11-2 with TRBJ2-4; no definite D call. The CDR3 is 16 residues long. Germline-derived CDR1 and CDR2 are SGHAT and FQNNGV. Deletions cut 1 base from V and 0 bases from J, with 10 bases between. The CDR3, as DNA: TGTGCCAGCAGCTTAGGGGCGTTTCTAGCCAAAAACATTCAGTACTTC. It codes for CASSLGAFLAKNIQYF. Filled out from reference TRBV11-2 and TRBJ2-4, the complete variable domain reads EAGVAQSPRYKIIEKRQSVAFWCNPISGHATLYWYQQILGQGPKLLIQFQNNGVVDDSQLPKDRFSAERLKGVDSTLKIQPAKLEDSAVYLCASSLGAFLAKNIQYFGAGTRLSVL.

This chain joins TRBV28 and TRBJ2-4; 7 positions agree with TRBD2. This CDR3 has 15 residues. Germline V gene data show CDR1 as MDHEN and CDR2 as SYDVKM. The junction had 5 bases not matched to a gene; V was cut back by 6 bases and J by 0 bases. CDR3 loop: CASRPSGVAKNIQYF. CDR3 DNA: TGTGCCAGCAGGCCTAGCGGAGTAGCCAAAAACATTCAGTACTTC. The complete variable domain, with remaining parts taken from reference TRBV28 and TRBJ2-4, reads DVKVTQSSRYLVKRTGEKVFLECVQDMDHENMFWYRQDPGLGLRLIYFSYDVKMKEKGDIPEGYSVSREKKERFSLILESASTNQTSMYLCASRPSGVAKNIQYFGAGTRLSVL.